This T cell receptor beta chain was sequenced in a study of T cell responses to AZD1222 COVID-19 vaccine. This clone has only one observation. Germline V gene data show CDR1 as MNHEY and CDR2 as SVGAGI. This CDR3 comprises 13 residues. Trimming removed 8 bases at V and 0 bases at J, with 10 bases between. The method was immunoSEQ multiplex PCR; TCRdb's version includes in-frame clones alone and lacks a portion of them. The sample has approximately 110,000 clones, approximately 84% seen once. This specimen consisted of peripheral blood, obtained on day 0 of AZD1222 vaccination. The rearrangement links TRBV6-5 to TRBJ1-1; D uncertain. The TCR comes from an adult in good health. This CDR3 reads CASGTLMNTEAFF. CDR3 DNA: TGTGCCAGCGGTACGTTGATGAACACTGAAGCTTTCTTT.